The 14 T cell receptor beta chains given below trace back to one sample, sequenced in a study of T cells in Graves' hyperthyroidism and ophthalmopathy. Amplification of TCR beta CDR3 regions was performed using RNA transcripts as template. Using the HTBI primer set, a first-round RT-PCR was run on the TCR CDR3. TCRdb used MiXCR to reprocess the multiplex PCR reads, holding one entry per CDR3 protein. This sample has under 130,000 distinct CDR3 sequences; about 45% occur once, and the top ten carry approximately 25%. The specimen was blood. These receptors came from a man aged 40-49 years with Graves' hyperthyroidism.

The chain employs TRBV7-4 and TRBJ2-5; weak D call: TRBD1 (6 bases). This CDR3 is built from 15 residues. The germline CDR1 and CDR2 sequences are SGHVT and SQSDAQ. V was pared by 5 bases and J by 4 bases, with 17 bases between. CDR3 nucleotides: TGTGCCAGCAGCGTAACCGGGACACGGGGAGAGACCCAGTACTTC. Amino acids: CASSVTGTRGETQYF.

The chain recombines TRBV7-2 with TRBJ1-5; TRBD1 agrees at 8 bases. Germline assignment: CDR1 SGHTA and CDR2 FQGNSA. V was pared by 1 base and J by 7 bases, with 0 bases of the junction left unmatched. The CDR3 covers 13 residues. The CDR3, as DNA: TGTGCCAGCAGCTTAGGGACAGGGCAGCCCCAGCATTTT. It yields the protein CASSLGTGQPQHF.

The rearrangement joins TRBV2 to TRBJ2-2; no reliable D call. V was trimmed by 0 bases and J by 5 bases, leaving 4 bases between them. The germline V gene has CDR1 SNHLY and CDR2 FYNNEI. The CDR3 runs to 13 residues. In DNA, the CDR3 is TGTGCCAGCAGTGAAGCGTCGACCGGGGAGCTGTTTTTT. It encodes CASSEASTGELFF. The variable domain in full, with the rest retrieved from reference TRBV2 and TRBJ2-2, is EPEVTQTPSHQVTQMGQEVILRCVPISNHLYFYWYRQILGQKVEFLVSFYNNEISEKSEIFDDQFSVERPDGSNFTLKIRSTKLEDSAMYFCASSEASTGELFFGEGSRLTVL.

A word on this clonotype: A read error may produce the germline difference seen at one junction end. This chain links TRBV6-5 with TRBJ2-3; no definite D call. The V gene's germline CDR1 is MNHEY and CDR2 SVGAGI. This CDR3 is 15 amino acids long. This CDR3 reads CASSYDPGGTDTRCF. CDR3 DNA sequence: TGTGCCAGCAGTTACGACCCAGGTGGCACAGATACGCGGTGTTTT.

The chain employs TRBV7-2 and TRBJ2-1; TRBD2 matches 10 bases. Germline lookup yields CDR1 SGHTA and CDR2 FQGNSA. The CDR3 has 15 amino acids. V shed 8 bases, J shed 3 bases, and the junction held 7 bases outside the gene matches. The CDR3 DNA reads TGTGCCAGCTCACGGACTAGCGGAAGCTACAATGAGCAGTTCTTC. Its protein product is CASSRTSGSYNEQFF.

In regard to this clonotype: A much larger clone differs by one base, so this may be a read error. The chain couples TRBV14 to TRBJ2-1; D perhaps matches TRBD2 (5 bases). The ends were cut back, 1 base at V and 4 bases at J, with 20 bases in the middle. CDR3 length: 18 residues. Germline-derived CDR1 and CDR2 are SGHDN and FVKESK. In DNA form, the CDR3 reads TGTGCCAGCAGCCAAGGAGCGTGGACTCCCCCGCCTTACAATGAGCAGTTCTTC. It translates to CASSQGAWTPPPYNEQFF.

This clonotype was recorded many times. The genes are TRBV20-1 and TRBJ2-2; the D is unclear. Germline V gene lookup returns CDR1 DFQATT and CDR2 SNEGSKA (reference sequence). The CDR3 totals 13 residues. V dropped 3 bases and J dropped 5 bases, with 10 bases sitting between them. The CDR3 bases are TGCAGTGCTAGTCGCCCTAGGACCGGGGAGCTGTTTTTT. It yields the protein CSASRPRTGELFF.

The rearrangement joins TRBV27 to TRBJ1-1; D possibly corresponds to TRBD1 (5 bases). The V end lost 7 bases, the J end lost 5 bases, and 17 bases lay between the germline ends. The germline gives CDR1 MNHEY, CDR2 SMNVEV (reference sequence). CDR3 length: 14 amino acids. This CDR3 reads CASNYGAGQTEAFF. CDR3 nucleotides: TGTGCCAGCAACTACGGGGCAGGCCAAACTGAAGCTTTCTTT.

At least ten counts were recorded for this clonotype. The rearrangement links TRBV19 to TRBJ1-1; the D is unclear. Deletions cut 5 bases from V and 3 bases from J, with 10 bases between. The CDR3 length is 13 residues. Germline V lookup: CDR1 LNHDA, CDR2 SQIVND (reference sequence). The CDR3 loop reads CASSPWSHTEAFF. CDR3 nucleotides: TGTGCCAGTAGTCCCTGGAGCCACACTGAAGCTTTCTTT. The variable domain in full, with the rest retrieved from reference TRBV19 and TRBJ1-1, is DGGITQSPKYLFRKEGQNVTLSCEQNLNHDAMYWYRQDPGQGLRLIYYSQIVNDFQKGDIAEGYSVSREKKESFPLTVTSAQKNPTAFYLCASSPWSHTEAFFGQGTRLTVV.

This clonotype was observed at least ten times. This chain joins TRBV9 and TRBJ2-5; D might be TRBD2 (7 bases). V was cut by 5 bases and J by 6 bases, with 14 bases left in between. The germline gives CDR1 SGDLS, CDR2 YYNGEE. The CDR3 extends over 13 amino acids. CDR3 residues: CASSEGGAQTQYF. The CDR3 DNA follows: TGTGCCAGCAGTGAAGGGGGGGCGCAGACCCAGTACTTC.

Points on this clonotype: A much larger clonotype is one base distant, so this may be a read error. This CDR3 reads CASSETRGAGEKLFF. CDR3 DNA: TGTGCCAGCAGTGAAACCAGGGGGGCTGGAGAAAAACTGTTTTTT. This chain links TRBV10-1 with TRBJ1-4, with 7 bases matching TRBD1. CDR3 length: 15 amino acids. Germline lookup yields CDR1 WNHNN and CDR2 SYGVQD (reference sequence).

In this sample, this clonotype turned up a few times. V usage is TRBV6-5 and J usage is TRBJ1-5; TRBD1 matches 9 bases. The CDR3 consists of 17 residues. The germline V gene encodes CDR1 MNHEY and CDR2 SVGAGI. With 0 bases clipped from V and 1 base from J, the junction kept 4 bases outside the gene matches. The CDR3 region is CASSYSGTGKSNQPQHF. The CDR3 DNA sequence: TGTGCCAGCAGTTACTCGGGGACAGGGAAAAGCAATCAGCCCCAGCATTTT.

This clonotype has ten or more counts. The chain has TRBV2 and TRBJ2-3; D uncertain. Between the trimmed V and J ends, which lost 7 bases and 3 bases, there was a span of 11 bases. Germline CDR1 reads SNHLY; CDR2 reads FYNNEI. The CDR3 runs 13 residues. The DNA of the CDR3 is TGTGCCAGCAATATCGTGGGGACAGATACGCAGTATTTT. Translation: CASNIVGTDTQYF.

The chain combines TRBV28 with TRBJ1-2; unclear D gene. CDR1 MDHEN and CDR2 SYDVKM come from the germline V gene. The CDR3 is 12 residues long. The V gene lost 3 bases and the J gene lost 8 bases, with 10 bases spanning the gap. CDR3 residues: CASSLRMQGYTF. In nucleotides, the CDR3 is TGTGCCAGCAGTTTGAGGATGCAGGGCTACACCTTC.